This section outlines one T cell receptor beta chain sequence together with its context. What it binds is not known. This entry is derived from a study of PD-1 blockade in classical Hodgkin lymphoma. Overall study findings and caveats: Patients who responded completely had about the same baseline diversity as newly diagnosed patients. CD4+ TCR diversity rose significantly by C4D1, and CD8+ TCR diversity did not.

All patients experienced relapse after autologous stem cell transplantation, and brentuximab vedotin exposure was variable. After PBMCs were thawed, their CD8+ T cells were isolated by magnetic negative selection. Only in-frame clones appear in the TCRdb table, and some are missing; sequencing was by immunoSEQ multiplex PCR. The sample holds 9,500 to 14,000 clones, around 82% seen once. Trimming removed 3 bases at V and 0 bases at J, with 10 bases between. Germline V gives CDR1 MDHEN, CDR2 SYDVKM. The CDR3 spans 15 residues. The sequencing here drew on CD8+ T cells from blood, taken at baseline. The TCR comes from a human donor with classical Hodgkin lymphoma. This chain connects TRBV28 to TRBJ2-3; no clear D gene. The CDR3 region is CASSFWGSSTDTQYF. In DNA form, the CDR3 reads TGTGCCAGCAGTTTTTGGGGATCTAGCACAGATACGCAGTATTTT.